This entry is about one T cell receptor beta chain. Its antigen is unknown. Base qualities are not at hand, and no much larger clone is one base apart. The data derive from a study of sequential checkpoint blockade in melanoma (dated by TCRdb to the late 2010s). Regarding the study in general: In a 1:1 randomization, patients received either first-line nivolumab then ipilimumab (arm A) or ipilimumab then nivolumab (arm B). Maintenance nivolumab came after both trial sequences.

Here is what the overall study found, with its caveats: The response-prediction model combining TCR metrics and mutation burden needs validation in larger, independent patient cohorts.

The immunoSEQ Assay was used to immunosequence TCRbeta CDR3 regions from genomic DNA. Genomic DNA was amplified by bias-controlled multiplex PCR before high-throughput sequencing. The authors' pipeline ran thus. To quantify the absolute abundance of each unique TCRbeta CDR3 region, the sequences were collapsed and filtered. Clonality, defined as 1 minus Pielou's evenness, was calculated using only productive rearrangements. A previously published method was used to identify clones with significantly greater frequencies in on-treatment samples than in baseline samples. TCRdb mirrors the immuneACCESS table, restricted to in-frame sequences. Some clones are absent from its copies; in checked studies, under half trace to an unresolved V gene, and the reason for the others is unknown. That table is the source of V, J and clone size, and D and trimming were worked out from the DNA. Recorded for this sample are fewer than 8,500 clones; around 78% of them occurred a single time. The top ten clonotypes cover approximately 7.8% of the sample.

In the paper's terms, the treatment or condition label means: randomized to nivolumab then ipilimumab (arm A) or the reverse (arm B). Prior DNA-damaging chemotherapy had not been received by any trial patient. Thawed PBMCs were sorted on a FACS Aria II flow cytometer to isolate live CD3+CD8+ cells negative for CD19 and CD56. The samples were obtained from melanoma patients enrolled in CheckMate 064, an open-label, randomized phase II trial testing sequential checkpoint blockade. Peripheral blood mononuclear cells were obtained through leukapheresis, purified using Ficoll-Paque, and frozen in human serum containing roughly 10% DMSO. Immediately after sorting, the purity of sorted blood CD3+CD8+ cells was verified to be >95%, after which DNA was extracted. Sequences SGHVS (CDR1) and FNYEAQ (CDR2) are obtained from the germline V gene. After removal of 2 bases from V and 4 bases from J, the junction retains 22 bases not matched to a gene. The CDR3, cysteine through phenylalanine, is 20 amino acids long. Only the CDR3 DNA stays, 60 bases, in frame from base 1.

The chain employs TRBV7-6 and TRBJ2-5, with 7 bases in between that match TRBD2. This sample comprised CD8+ T cells sorted from blood (inferred from file names), obtained from a patient given nivolumab and ipilimumab in sequence. The receptor comes from a human donor with melanoma. CDR3 protein: CASSLQPAGFLAVGRETQYF. The nucleotides are TGTGCCAGCAGCTTACAACCGGCGGGTTTTCTAGCGGTTGGGCGAGAGACCCAGTACTTC.